This T cell receptor beta chain was recovered during a study of control samples from healthy donors and cancer patients. Sequencing was performed with immunoSEQ multiplex PCR; in TCRdb, only in-frame clones are kept and a portion is missing. Altogether 65,000 to 80,000 clones are present, around 86% being singletons, with the ten largest covering approximately 9.8%. The CDR3 spans 14 residues. The V and J ends lost 5 bases and 11 bases, in that order; junction bases with no gene match: 10. Germline assignment: CDR1 MNHEY and CDR2 SVGAGI. The TCR sequence derives from a woman aged 45-59 years with colorectal cancer. This chain connects TRBV6-5 to TRBJ2-4; 9 bases are a match to TRBD1. The specimen was PBMCs. CDR3: CASSKPGQGLFQYF. CDR3 DNA: TGTGCCAGCAGTAAACCGGGACAGGGTTTGTTTCAGTACTTC.